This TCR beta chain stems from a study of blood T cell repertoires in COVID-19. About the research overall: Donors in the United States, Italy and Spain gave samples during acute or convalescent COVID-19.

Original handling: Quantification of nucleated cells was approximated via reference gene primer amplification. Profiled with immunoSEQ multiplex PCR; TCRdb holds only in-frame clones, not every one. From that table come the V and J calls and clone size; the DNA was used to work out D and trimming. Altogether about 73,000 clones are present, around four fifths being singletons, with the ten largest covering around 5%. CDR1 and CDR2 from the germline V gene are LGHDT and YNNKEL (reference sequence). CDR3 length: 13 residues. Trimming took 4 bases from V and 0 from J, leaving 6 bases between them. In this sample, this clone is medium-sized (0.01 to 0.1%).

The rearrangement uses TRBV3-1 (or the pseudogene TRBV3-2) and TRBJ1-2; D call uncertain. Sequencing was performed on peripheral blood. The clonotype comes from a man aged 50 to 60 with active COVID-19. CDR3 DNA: TGTGCCAGCAGCCCGAGGGCTAACTATGGCTACACCTTC. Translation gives CASSPRANYGYTF.